The 5 T cell receptor beta chains listed next were all sequenced from one sample in a study of circulating and synovial CD4+ cells in juvenile arthritis. The method was immunoSEQ multiplex PCR; TCRdb's version includes in-frame clones alone and lacks a portion of them. Of 30,000 to 40,000 clones in the sample, roughly 96% were seen once. Material: CD4+ T cells from blood. These receptor sequences come from a human donor with juvenile idiopathic arthritis.

This chain links TRBV4-2 with TRBJ2-3, with 8 bases lining up with TRBD2. The ends lost 2 bases at V and 3 bases at J; junction bases unmatched: 13. This CDR3 has 18 residues. Germline V gene sequence: CDR1 LGHNA, CDR2 YNFKEQ. CDR3 region: CASSQSPGTSVPTDTQYF. As DNA, the CDR3 is TGTGCCAGCAGCCAAAGTCCCGGGACTAGTGTACCGACAGATACGCAGTATTTT.

J is TRBJ2-7 and V is TRBV20-1; D is unresolved. Looked up from germline, CDR1 is DFQATT and CDR2 is SNEGSKA (reference sequence). The CDR3 totals 10 residues. V lost 3 bases, J lost 4 bases, and 4 bases lay in between. CDR3 residues: CSASKYEQYF. The CDR3 DNA is TGCAGTGCTAGCAAATACGAGCAGTACTTC.

The chain carries TRBV6-5 and TRBJ1-1; D gene uncertain. Trimming removed 11 bases from V and 10 bases from J, with 17 bases in between. The CDR3 runs 11 residues. Germline V gene lookup returns CDR1 MNHEY and CDR2 SVGAGI. The CDR3 reads CAASTRSGAFF. CDR3 DNA sequence: TGTGCCGCGAGCACTCGGAGTGGAGCTTTCTTT.

This clone has only one observation. V is TRBV7-8 and J is TRBJ2-5, with a possible D match to TRBD2 (10 bases). Trimming left V 8 bases short and J 7 bases short, with 23 bases between. The germline V gene encodes CDR1 SGHVS and CDR2 FQNEAQ. The CDR3 spans 15 residues. CDR3 sequence (DNA): TGTGCCAGCGGAGCGGGGGGGCCGACAGGGGGGACCCAGTACTTC. This sequence encodes CASGAGGPTGGTQYF.

The chain's CDR3 is CASSSWTSGPLNEQFF. The DNA for the CDR3 is TGTGCCAGCAGCTCCTGGACTAGCGGTCCTCTCAATGAGCAGTTCTTC. The V gene is TRBV7-9, the J gene TRBJ2-1, with 10 bases fitting TRBD2. From germline, CDR1 is SEHNR and CDR2 FQNEAQ (reference sequence). V lost 4 bases to trimming and J lost 6 bases; unmatched junction nucleotides: 9. The CDR3 has 16 residues.